The present TCR beta chain was sequenced within a study of somatic mutations in cytotoxic T cells in rheumatoid arthritis. Study-wide context: Sorting by flow gave nearly 100% purity for some V beta antibody-stained T-cell populations, including V beta1+ cells sequenced for TCRB. Study findings and constraints: Neither rheumatoid arthritis patients nor age-matched healthy controls had significantly different CD8+ T-cell clonality from the other group. It was in rheumatoid arthritis patients, but not in healthy controls, that CD8+ clonality increased with age.

Using immunoSEQ multiplex PCR, the repertoire was profiled, and TCRdb retains in-frame clones only, with some absent. The sample includes more than 35,000 clones, about four fifths seen only once; the top ten take 3.2%. Flow cytometry served to check the purity of CD4+ and CD8+ cells, which were isolated by positive magnetic bead selection. In germline, CDR1 is PRHDT, CDR2 FYEKMQ (reference sequence). V dropped 4 bases and J dropped 4; count of bases not matched to a gene: 4. The CDR3 runs 16 residues. In its sample, this clone was seen once. What it recognizes is unknown. V gene TRBV13 combines with J gene TRBJ2-5, with TRBD2 matching over 15 bases. The sample was CD8+ T cells sorted from blood. The sequence was collected from a man aged 40-55 years in good health. CDR3 coding DNA: TGTGCCAGCAGCTGGACTAGCGGGAGGGAACGAGAGACCCAGTACTTC. Its protein product is CASSWTSGRERETQYF.